What follows describes a single T cell receptor beta chain. This clonotype occurred many times. Which antigen it targets is not known. No per-base quality is available; no much larger clone lies one base away. Profiling of TCR beta VDJ combinations and CDR3 sequences used genomic DNA as the template. An Illumina HiSeq 2000 was the platform used for TCR repertoire sequencing. The published analysis was carried out like this. Repertoires were assessed using TRBV/TRBJ rearrangement plots, CDR3 size and DJ length profiles, and Simpson's diversity index. The immunodominant clone was defined as the most abundant DNA sequence in deep sequencing data. CDR3 amino acid sequences were checked for sharing across subjects and were also compared against the VDJdb database and published repertoires. The public reads were reanalyzed by TCRdb: fastp trimming at Q25, MiXCR alignment, in-frame beta chains only. Entries are consolidated by CDR3 protein sequence, retaining the most common genes and DNA. These V and J calls originate from TCRdb's pipeline instead of the authors' own analysis. This sample comprises about 240,000 distinct CDR3 sequences, roughly half of them detected only once. Of the sample, over 7.5% is held by the ten largest clones.

Expansion of CD8+CD57+ cells had been shown by flow cytometry in the patients chosen for sequencing. Every patient had a diagnosis of severe acquired aplastic anemia based on International Study of Aplastic Anemia and Agranulocytosis and Camitta criteria. Patients had received no therapy at the time of blood sampling. In this study, sorted CD4+ and CD8+ T cells from the blood of healthy subjects and of severe aplastic anemia patients had their TCR repertoires deep-sequenced. In the USA, patient enrollment took place under clinicaltrials.gov protocols 00001620, 01623167, 00001397, 00071045, 00081523 and 00961064. Ficoll-Paque density gradient centrifugation was used to isolate peripheral blood mononuclear cells. Before DNA was extracted, CD4+ and CD8+ T cells were sorted using either FACS or magnetic beads. The junction shows trimming of 3 bases on V and 3 bases on J, and the gene matches do not reach 12 bases of it. From cysteine to phenylalanine, the CDR3 is 17 amino acids long. Left in the record is the CDR3 DNA by itself, 51 bases read in frame from the first base. Per the germline V gene, SGDLS is the CDR1 and YYNGEE is the CDR2.

These data originate in a study of CD8+CD57+ T cells in acquired aplastic anemia (dated by TCRdb to the late 2010s). The study in broad terms: A mean of around 3.3 ug of DNA, ranging from roughly 0.2 to 30 ug, was extracted from sorted CD4+ and CD8+ cells. CD8+CD57+ expansion was defined as frequency above the mean frequency observed in healthy subjects. General findings and caveats noted by the study authors: CD8+ Simpson's diversity did not differ significantly between patients and healthy controls (P=0.060). Although roughly 29 CD8+ CDR3 sequences were shared by patients and controls, these sequences appeared highly expressed in patients and within the immunodominant clones of patients.

Sequenced material: sorted CD4+, CD8+, or CD8+CD57+ T cells (not recorded which) from PBMCs. The rearrangement joined TRBV9 to TRBJ1-2; 9 central bases correspond to TRBD1. The sequence was collected from a human donor with aplastic anemia. Here is the DNA: TGTGCCAGCAGCGAGGGGGGACAGGGCTTGAGCTACTATGGCTACACCTTC. Translated, this is CASSEGGQGLSYYGYTF.